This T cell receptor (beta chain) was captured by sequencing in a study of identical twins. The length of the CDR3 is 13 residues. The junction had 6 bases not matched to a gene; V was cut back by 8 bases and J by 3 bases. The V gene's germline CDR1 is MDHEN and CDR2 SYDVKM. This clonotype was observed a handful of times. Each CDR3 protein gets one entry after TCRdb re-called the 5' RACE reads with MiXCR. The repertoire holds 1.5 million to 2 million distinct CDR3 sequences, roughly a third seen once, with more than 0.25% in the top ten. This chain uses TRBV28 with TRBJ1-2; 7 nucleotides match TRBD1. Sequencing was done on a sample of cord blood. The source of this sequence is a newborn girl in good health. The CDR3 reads CASPGTAYYGYTF. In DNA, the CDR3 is TGTGCCAGCCCCGGGACAGCCTACTATGGCTACACCTTC.